These 21 T cell receptor beta chains were sequenced from one sample in a study of blood T cell repertoires in COVID-19. Some clones are missing from TCRdb's copy, which holds only in-frame ones; the method was immunoSEQ multiplex PCR. The sample carries under 30,000 clones, 86% recorded once. Input material: peripheral blood. These receptors all come from a woman of 80 years or more with active or convalescent COVID-19.

This chain links TRBV30 with TRBJ1-2, with D unresolved. The CDR3 runs 17 residues. Trimming cost V 2 bases and J 8 bases, with 27 bases left between them. Germline V CDR1 and CDR2: GTSNPN, SVGIG (reference sequence). CDR3 sequence reads: CAWSHRSLLSLYGGYTF. The CDR3 DNA follows: TGTGCCTGGAGTCACCGGAGTCTCCTCTCCCTCTATGGGGGCTACACCTTC.

The chain uses TRBV18 and TRBJ1-1; D is undetermined. Per germline, CDR1 KGHSH and CDR2 LQKENI. There are 16 residues in the CDR3. The germline V and J ends were trimmed by 0 bases and 2 bases, with 13 bases remaining between them. The CDR3 DNA is TGTGCCAGCTCACCACCGGAACGGGGAAGTAACACTGAAGCTTTCTTT. This gives the protein CASSPPERGSNTEAFF. Filled out from reference TRBV18 and TRBJ1-1, the complete variable domain reads NAGVMQNPRHLVRRRGQEARLRCSPMKGHSHVYWYRQLPEEGLKFMVYLQKENIIDESGMPKERFSAEFPKEGPSILRIQQVVRGDSAAYFCASSPPERGSNTEAFFGQGTRLTVV.

This chain links TRBV24-1 with TRBJ2-7, with D perhaps matching TRBD1 (6 bases). Germline V gene data show CDR1 as KGHDR and CDR2 as SFDVKD. V lost 12 bases, J lost 0 bases, and 17 bases lay in between. The length of the CDR3 is 14 residues. CDR3: CAQIFDRYSYEQYF. CDR3 nucleotides: TGTGCCCAGATATTCGACAGGTACTCCTACGAGCAGTACTTC.

The V call is TRBV11-3, the J call TRBJ2-3; no definite D call. Germline V gives CDR1 SGHNT, CDR2 YENEEA. This CDR3 has 14 residues. V lost 1 base and J lost 2, with 7 bases in between. The CDR3 here is CASSLGLNTDTQYF. The CDR3 DNA is TGTGCCAGCAGCTTAGGTTTAAACACAGATACGCAGTATTTT.

The V gene is TRBV6-5, the J gene TRBJ1-5; D gene uncertain. This CDR3 has 15 residues. Trimming removed 0 bases at V and 4 bases at J, with 10 bases between. Germline V gene lookup returns CDR1 MNHEY and CDR2 SVGAGI. CDR3 sequence: CASSYSTPGNQPQHF. The CDR3 region has the DNA TGTGCCAGCAGTTACTCTACCCCCGGGAATCAGCCCCAGCATTTT.

The genes are TRBV5-6 and TRBJ2-6; tentatively, D is TRBD1 (7 bases). This CDR3 is 16 amino acids long. V lost 4 bases and J 0 bases, leaving 11 bases between the germline ends. Germline V lookup: CDR1 SGHDT, CDR2 YYEEEE. The chain's CDR3 is CASSPQGGSGANVLTF. For the CDR3, the DNA is TGTGCCAGCAGCCCCCAGGGGGGCTCTGGGGCCAACGTCCTGACTTTC.

This clone was recorded a few times. The chain uses TRBV27 and TRBJ1-1; the match to TRBD1 covers 7 bases. This CDR3 is 15 amino acids long. CDR1 MNHEY and CDR2 SMNVEV come from the germline V gene (reference sequence). The V gene end was trimmed by 4 bases and the J gene end by 1 base; junction bases not matched to a gene: 6. The CDR3 reads CASSWGNRGNTEAFF. The CDR3 bases are TGTGCCAGCAGTTGGGGAAACAGGGGGAACACTGAAGCTTTCTTT.

This sequence joins TRBV2 and TRBJ2-7; no clear D gene. Looked up from germline, CDR1 is SNHLY and CDR2 is FYNNEI. The CDR3 totals 14 residues. V lost 6 bases, J lost 3 bases, and 15 bases lay in between. CDR3 amino acids: CASSPSELNYEQYF. CDR3 sequence (DNA): TGTGCCAGCAGCCCGAGCGAACTTAACTACGAGCAGTACTTC.

The gene calls are TRBV20-1 and TRBJ2-1; D remains unclear. Germline CDR1 and CDR2: DFQATT and SNEGSKA (reference sequence). V lost 4 bases and J 5 bases, leaving 6 bases between the germline ends. The CDR3 runs to 11 residues. CDR3 amino acids: CSAKPHNEQFF. The CDR3 nucleotides are TGCAGTGCTAAGCCACACAATGAGCAGTTCTTC.

The rearrangement links TRBV10-2 to TRBJ2-7; the match to TRBD2 covers 8 bases. The CDR3 has 15 residues. The germline V gene encodes CDR1 WSHSY and CDR2 SAAADI. With 3 bases clipped from V and 1 base from J, the junction kept 5 bases outside the gene matches. CDR3 loop: CASSEAGAPSYEQYF. The CDR3 bases are TGCGCCAGCAGTGAAGCGGGAGCCCCGTCCTACGAGCAGTACTTC.

V gene TRBV7-2 combines with J gene TRBJ2-7; D call uncertain. Germline loops: CDR1 SGHTA, CDR2 FQGNSA. The CDR3 totals 15 residues. V was clipped by 5 bases and J by 1 base, with 15 bases between them. CDR3 in DNA: TGTGCCAGCAGCCCCGCCCCCCCGAGGTCCTACGAGCAGTACTTC. Residues: CASSPAPPRSYEQYF.

V gene TRBV7-2 combines with J gene TRBJ2-1; TRBD2 agrees at 9 bases. The CDR3 consists of 19 residues. Germline-derived CDR1 and CDR2 are SGHTA and FQGNSA. The V and J ends lost 2 bases and 5 bases, in that order; junction bases with no gene match: 16. As DNA, the CDR3 is TGTGCCAGCAGCTTAACCCCCGCGGGAGGGCGTCTGAGCCACAATGAGCAGTTCTTC. Protein sequence: CASSLTPAGGRLSHNEQFF.

The CDR3 reads CAVNAGLYGYTF. CDR3 nucleotides: TGTGCAGTAAACGCGGGACTCTATGGCTACACCTTC. The rearrangement joins TRBV6-5 to TRBJ1-2, with D possibly TRBD1 on 5 matching bases. Germline assignment: CDR1 MNHEY and CDR2 SVGAGI. The CDR3 extends over 12 amino acids.

Notes on this clone: This same CDR3 is encoded by further DNA sequences in the sample. The chain carries TRBV19 and TRBJ2-1, with TRBD2 identical over 12 bases. The J segment lost 0 bases and the V segment lost 5 bases, leaving 2 bases of the junction unmatched. Germline V gives CDR1 LNHDA, CDR2 SQIVND (reference sequence). This CDR3 comprises 16 residues. As DNA, the CDR3 is TGTGCCAGTAGTCGACTAGCGGGAGTCTCCTACAATGAGCAGTTCTTC. This sequence encodes CASSRLAGVSYNEQFF.

This clone came up once. The chain couples TRBV7-2 to TRBJ2-5; D is possibly TRBD1 (6 bases). The CDR3 is made up of 14 amino acids. The germline V gene has CDR1 SGHTA and CDR2 FQGNSA. Trimming pared 0 bases from V and 4 bases from J, leaving 9 bases between. The CDR3: CASSLAAGAETQYF. The CDR3, as DNA: TGTGCCAGCAGCTTAGCGGCAGGGGCAGAGACCCAGTACTTC. Complete variable domain (other parts from reference TRBV7-2 and TRBJ2-5): GAGVSQSPSNKVTEKGKDVELRCDPISGHTALYWYRQSLGQGLEFLIYFQGNSAPDKSGLPSDRFSAERTGGSVSTLTIQRTQQEDSAVYLCASSLAAGAETQYFGPGTRLLVL.

The chain recombines TRBV6-1 with TRBJ2-2, with 7 positions matching TRBD2. CDR3 length equals 16 residues. Germline assignment: CDR1 MNHNS and CDR2 SASEGT. The V and J ends lost 2 bases and 4 bases, in that order; junction bases with no gene match: 7. The chain's CDR3 is CASSEWGGLLTGELFF. The CDR3 bases are TGTGCCAGCAGTGAATGGGGGGGACTACTCACCGGGGAGCTGTTTTTT.

This sequence joins TRBV11-2 and TRBJ1-1; TRBD1 matches at 9 bases. Per germline, CDR1 SGHAT and CDR2 FQNNGV. CDR3 length: 14 residues. The junction had 2 bases not matched to a gene; V was cut back by 5 bases and J by 1 base. In nucleotides, the CDR3 is TGTGCCAGCAGCCAGGGACAGGGGAACACTGAAGCTTTCTTT. Its protein is CASSQGQGNTEAFF. Looking up the rest from reference TRBV11-2 and TRBJ1-1 gives the full variable domain: EAGVAQSPRYKIIEKRQSVAFWCNPISGHATLYWYQQILGQGPKLLIQFQNNGVVDDSQLPKDRFSAERLKGVDSTLKIQPAKLEDSAVYLCASSQGQGNTEAFFGQGTRLTVV.

The chain carries TRBV7-9 and TRBJ2-7; possible D gene TRBD2, 7 bases. The V and J ends lost 5 bases and 4 bases respectively, with 18 bases between them. The germline V gene has CDR1 SEHNR and CDR2 FQNEAQ (reference sequence). The CDR3 has 15 residues. This CDR3 is CASSPANGGRYEQYF. The DNA for the CDR3 is TGTGCCAGCAGCCCCGCGAACGGGGGGCGTTACGAGCAGTACTTC.

The chain combines TRBV19 with TRBJ2-3; TRBD2 is a possible D gene (6 bases). CDR1 is LNHDA and CDR2 is SQIVND in the germline V gene (reference sequence). The CDR3 sequence is 16 residues long. V lost 5 bases, J lost 0 bases, and 15 bases lay in between. The CDR3 DNA sequence: TGTGCCAGTAGTCTACGCGGGACCTCTAGCACAGATACGCAGTATTTT. Its protein is CASSLRGTSSTDTQYF.

This rearrangement joins TRBV7-3 to TRBJ2-1, with 9 bases lining up with TRBD1. Germline CDR1 reads SGHTA; CDR2 reads FQGTGA. V trimming: 5 bases; J trimming: 8 bases; junction bases outside the gene matches: 13. This CDR3 is built from 16 residues. The CDR3 nucleotides are TGTGCCAGCAGCGTTACTCCCCGGGACAGGGCATATGAGCAGTTCTTC. It is translated as CASSVTPRDRAYEQFF.

J is TRBJ1-2 and V is TRBV19, with D possibly TRBD1 on 5 matching bases. The CDR3 extends over 13 amino acids. Trimming stripped 7 bases from V and 4 bases from J, with 13 bases between. CDR1 LNHDA and CDR2 SQIVND come from the germline V gene (reference sequence). In DNA, the CDR3 is TGTGCCAGTACCCCGGGTGGGGCCTATGGCTACACCTTC. This translates into CASTPGGAYGYTF.